The clone carrying this TCR beta chain was seen a few times. Antigen: not known. The V end lost 6 bases, the J end lost 6 bases, and 9 bases lay between the germline ends. The CDR3 is 11 amino acids. Germline-derived CDR1 and CDR2 are MNHEY and SMNVEV (reference sequence). This specimen comes from a study of response to subunit inactivated influenza vaccine. Regarding the study as a whole: With each seasonal influenza vaccination, the authors suggested, few new T cells are recruited.

TCRdb independently ran MiXCR on the RT-PCR reads; one entry per CDR3 protein. The profile shows 150,000 to 200,000 distinct CDR3 sequences, approximately 10% of them singletons. The chain combines TRBV27 with TRBJ2-7; D gene unclear. The specimen was non-naive T cells sorted from PBMCs, collected more than 35 days after vaccination. This TCR came from a man aged 50-59 years who received an inactivated influenza vaccine. This CDR3 is CASRSAIEQYF. The DNA for the CDR3 is TGTGCCAGCAGGTCGGCCATCGAGCAGTACTTC.